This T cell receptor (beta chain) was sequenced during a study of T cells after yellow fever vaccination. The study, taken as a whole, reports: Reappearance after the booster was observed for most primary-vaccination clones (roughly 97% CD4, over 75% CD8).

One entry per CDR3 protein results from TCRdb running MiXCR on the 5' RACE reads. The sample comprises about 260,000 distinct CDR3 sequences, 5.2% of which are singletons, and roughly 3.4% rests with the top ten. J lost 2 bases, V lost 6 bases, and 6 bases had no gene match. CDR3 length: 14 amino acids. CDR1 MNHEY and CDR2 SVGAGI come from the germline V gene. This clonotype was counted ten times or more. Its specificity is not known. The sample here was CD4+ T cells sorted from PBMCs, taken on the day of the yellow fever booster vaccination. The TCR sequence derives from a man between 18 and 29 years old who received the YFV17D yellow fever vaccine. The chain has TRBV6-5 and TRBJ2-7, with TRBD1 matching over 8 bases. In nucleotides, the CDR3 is TGTGCCAGCAGCTTGGACAGGGTAGCCTACGAGCAGTACTTC. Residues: CASSLDRVAYEQYF.